This TCR beta chain was observed in a study of blood T cells in healthy people across ages. Roughly 10 milliliters of peripheral blood were drawn from each donor. It was with a sample-barcoded 5' primer and a J-beta primer mix that a second PCR of roughly 7 to 12 cycles was run. Using its own MiXCR run on the 5' RACE reads, TCRdb lists one record per CDR3 protein. The sample has around 800,000 distinct CDR3 sequences, 20% to 30% seen once; the top ten hold roughly 3.1%. CDR1 is SGHRS and CDR2 is YFSETQ in the germline V gene. Trimming removed 0 bases at V and 8 bases at J, with 15 bases between. CDR3 length: 15 residues. These data also formed part of another study, on T cells of mothers and their children. As reported in that work: At a rate of 1.5 ug per 15 ul, cDNA synthesis received all of the extracted RNA. M1S, a second-PCR primer, added sample barcodes and 2-4 random nucleotides. Clones that were microchimeric and persistent were not detected among T cells.

The specimen sequenced was blood. This chain connects TRBV5-1 to TRBJ2-1, with D hard to call. The clonotype was recovered from a boy between 10 and 17 years old in good health. CDR3 loop: CASSLGVKNMDEQFF. The CDR3 DNA is TGCGCCAGCAGCTTGGGGGTAAAGAATATGGATGAGCAGTTCTTC.